These T cell receptor beta chains were read from a single sample in a study of vaccination effects on CD4 cells after COVID-19. Only in-frame clones appear in the TCRdb table, and some are missing; sequencing was by immunoSEQ multiplex PCR. This sample has roughly 30,000 clones; 55% to 85% occur once, and the top ten carry 25% to 35%. No antigen is known for these receptors. Here the sequenced sample was CD4+ T cells from PBMCs cultured with HCoV-OC43 spike peptides, taken before COVID-19 vaccination. The receptors here all came from a human donor who received a COVID-19 vaccine. Each CDR3 is given with its conserved first and last residue. D genes are given only for firm matches. Size is omitted from some rows. Given values are once, few, many or a class for expanded clones.

v_call	j_call	d_call	clone_size	cdr3_aa	cdr3_nt
TRBV7-8	TRBJ1-1	-	-	CASSRSLGGGNTEAFF	TGTGCCAGCAGCCGCTCGCTGGGGGGTGGTAACACTGAAGCTTTCTTT
TRBV9	TRBJ1-4	-	-	CASSRGTHEKLFF	TGTGCCAGCAGCAGGGGGACGCACGAAAAACTGTTTTTT
TRBV4-1	TRBJ1-6	TRBD1	-	CASSQEGTVNSPLHF	TGCGCCAGCAGCCAAGAAGGGACAGTAAATTCACCCCTCCACTTT
TRBV19	TRBJ1-2	-	-	CASSIDTNYGYTF	TGTGCCAGTAGTATAGACACTAACTATGGCTACACCTTC
TRBV2	TRBJ1-2	TRBD1	-	CASSAGQDYGYTF	TGTGCCAGCAGTGCCGGACAGGACTATGGCTACACCTTC
TRBV5-4	TRBJ2-5	-	-	CASSSTHQETQYF	TGTGCCAGCAGCTCCACCCACCAAGAGACCCAGTACTTC
TRBV4-1	TRBJ1-2	-	few	CASSQTLTRHHRDYGYTF	TGCGCCAGCAGCCAAACCCTAACTCGACACCACCGTGACTATGGCTACACCTTC
TRBV11-2	TRBJ2-1	-	once	CASSLDRSTSSYNEQFF	TGTGCCAGCAGCTTAGATCGGTCCACGAGCTCCTACAATGAGCAGTTCTTC
TRBV5-1	TRBJ1-2	TRBD1	-	CASSFGTGIVGYTF	TGCGCCAGCAGCTTCGGGACAGGGATTGTTGGCTACACCTTC
TRBV7-9	TRBJ2-7	-	few	CASSLGVGLGGDEQYF	TGTGCCAGCAGCTTAGGGGTCGGACTGGGCGGGGACGAGCAGTACTTC
TRBV29-1	TRBJ2-3	TRBD2	-	CSVVASGGASTDTQYF	TGCAGCGTTGTGGCTAGCGGGGGGGCATCCACAGATACGCAGTATTTT
TRBV5-1	TRBJ1-1	-	-	CASSLVLSGGGEAFF	TGCGCCAGCAGCTTGGTCCTATCGGGGGGCGGTGAAGCTTTCTTT
TRBV10-2	TRBJ2-3	TRBD1	-	CASSESRQGLHTQYF	TGCGCCAGCAGTGAGTCGCGACAGGGGTTGCATACGCAGTATTTT
TRBV6-5	TRBJ1-2	-	-	CASSPTGNYGYTF	TGTGCCAGCAGTCCTACAGGGAACTATGGCTACACCTTC
TRBV6-2/TRBV6-3	TRBJ1-5	TRBD1	-	CASSYIAKGAVNQPQHF	TGTGCCAGCAGTTACATCGCCAAGGGGGCTGTCAATCAGCCCCAGCATTTT
TRBV7-6	TRBJ1-3	-	-	CASSLAGGNTIYF	TGTGCCAGCAGCTTAGCAGGGGGAAACACCATATATTTT